The T cell receptor beta chain under discussion was sequenced for a study of identical twins. Findings and limits, study-wide: Surplus twin overlap in beta out-of-frame sequences was less pronounced.

TCRdb re-derived calls from the 5' RACE reads in MiXCR, one entry per CDR3 protein. Among about 430,000 distinct CDR3 sequences listed, around 20% were seen once. The CDR3 covers 17 residues. Germline V CDR1 and CDR2: MNHEY, SVGAGI. The V end was cut by 3 bases, the J end by 1 base, with 16 bases between. In its sample, this clonotype was seen a few times. What it binds is unknown. V and J are TRBV6-5 and TRBJ2-4; no definite D call. The receptor comes from a man aged 45-65 years in good health. Source material: naive T cells sorted from blood. The CDR3 region is CASSYGRMGAAKNIQYF. The CDR3 nucleotides are TGTGCCAGCAGTTATGGGCGGATGGGTGCGGCCAAAAACATTCAGTACTTC.